These T cell receptor beta chains were read from a single sample in a study of cytomegalovirus exposure and HLA in healthy donors. Repertoires were generated with immunoSEQ multiplex PCR, while TCRdb's copy carries only in-frame clones and drops some. The sample contains around 120,000 clones, 70% to 85% of which appear only once. The source material was PBMCs. The receptors originated from a woman aged 40 to 50 in good health and CMV-seronegative. The CDR3 runs from the conserved cysteine through the conserved F or W. Fields, in order: J gene, clone size, D gene, CDR3 length, V gene, CDR3 protein, CDR3 DNA. The D gene is left open where the match is weak. Part of the rows lack a size; the others show once, few, many or a class for expanded clones.

>TRBJ1-2|.|TRBD1|13|TRBV5-8
CASSFRDRGGYTF
TGTGCCAGCAGCTTCCGGGACAGGGGGGGCTACACCTTC
>TRBJ1-4|.|.|14|TRBV6-4
CASSFDSGREKLFF
TGTGCCAGCAGTTTCGACAGCGGGAGGGAAAAACTGTTTTTT
>TRBJ1-2|.|.|15|TRBV28
CASSNSLGTYYGYTF
TGTGCCAGCAGTAACTCCCTTGGGACTTATTATGGCTACACCTTC
>TRBJ2-1|.|TRBD2|16|TRBV27
CASSSSGTSGIRGQFF
TGTGCCAGCAGTTCGTCGGGGACTAGCGGGATAAGGGGGCAGTTCTTC
>TRBJ2-7|.|TRBD1|14|TRBV7-9
CASSSGTDSYEQYF
TGTGCCAGCAGCTCCGGGACAGACTCCTACGAGCAGTACTTC
>TRBJ2-1|.|TRBD2|19|TRBV4-3
CASSQDPGLAGGTPNEQFF
TGCGCCAGCAGCCAAGATCCCGGACTAGCGGGAGGCACCCCCAATGAGCAGTTCTTC
>TRBJ1-2|.|.|13|TRBV28
CASSLRDTYGYTF
TGTGCCAGCAGTTTACGGGACACTTATGGCTACACCTTC
>TRBJ2-3|.|.|15|TRBV5-1
CASSFTGLSTDTQYF
TGCGCCAGCAGCTTCACAGGTCTTAGCACAGATACGCAGTATTTT
>TRBJ2-5|.|.|15|TRBV18
CASSPPLGPQETQYF
TGTGCCAGCTCACCACCGTTGGGGCCACAAGAGACCCAGTACTTC
>TRBJ1-1|.|.|13|TRBV30
CAWASLGNTEAFF
TGTGCCTGGGCTAGCCTTGGTAACACTGAAGCTTTCTTT
>TRBJ2-3|.|TRBD2|16|TRBV5-6
CASSPGLAGVTDTQYF
TGTGCCAGCAGCCCGGGACTAGCGGGTGTCACAGATACGCAGTATTTT
>TRBJ1-5|.|.|14|TRBV15
CATSPRGSNQPQHF
TGTGCCACCAGCCCCCGGGGTAGCAATCAGCCCCAGCATTTT
>TRBJ1-2|.|.|14|TRBV7-2
CASSSPGRSYGYTF
TGTGCCAGCAGCTCCCCGGGGAGGAGCTATGGCTACACCTTC
>TRBJ2-7|.|.|17|TRBV19
CASSIDPLTGSIHEQYF
TGTGCCAGTAGTATAGATCCCCTTACAGGGTCGATCCACGAGCAGTACTTC
>TRBJ1-3|.|.|15|TRBV5-6
CASSLFREDGNTIYF
TGTGCCAGCAGCTTGTTCAGGGAAGACGGAAACACCATATATTTT
>TRBJ1-5|.|TRBD1|15|TRBV18
CASSVTGDSNQPQHF
TGTGCCAGCTCGGTCACAGGGGATAGCAATCAGCCCCAGCATTTT
>TRBJ2-1|.|TRBD1|17|TRBV5-1
CASSLAVGGLTYNEQFF
TGCGCCAGCAGCTTGGCTGTAGGGGGCCTCACCTACAATGAGCAGTTCTTC
>TRBJ1-1|.|TRBD1|13|TRBV28
CASSLDRGTEAFF
TGTGCCAGCAGCCTGGACAGGGGCACTGAAGCTTTCTTT
>TRBJ1-4|few|.|14|TRBV6-5
CASNSGRGGEKLFF
TGTGCCAGCAATTCAGGGCGGGGAGGTGAAAAACTGTTTTTT
>TRBJ1-4|few|.|11|TRBV18
CASSSEEKLFF
TGTGCCAGCTCGAGCGAGGAAAAACTGTTTTTT
>TRBJ1-1|.|TRBD1|14|TRBV19
CASSPQGVDTEAFF
TGTGCCAGTAGTCCCCAGGGGGTGGACACTGAAGCTTTCTTT
>TRBJ1-4|.|TRBD1|14|TRBV7-2
CASSSQGANEKLFF
TGTGCCAGCAGCTCCCAGGGGGCTAATGAAAAACTGTTTTTT
>TRBJ1-4|.|TRBD1|15|TRBV9
CASSGTGGVYEKLFF
TGTGCCAGCAGTGGGACAGGGGGCGTTTATGAAAAACTGTTTTTT
>TRBJ1-1|.|TRBD1|15|TRBV5-1
CASSLTRTGNTEAFF
TGCGCCAGCAGCCTGACTCGGACAGGGAACACTGAAGCTTTCTTT
>TRBJ1-2|.|.|13|TRBV19
CASSPAGVYGYTF
TGTGCCAGTAGTCCGGCAGGGGTCTATGGCTACACCTTC
>TRBJ1-1|.|.|13|TRBV29-1
CSARTPVNTEAFF
TGCAGCGCTAGAACACCGGTGAACACTGAAGCTTTCTTT
>TRBJ2-1|.|TRBD2|15|TRBV6-4
CASSVERGAYNEQFF
TGTGCCAGCAGTGTGGAGCGGGGGGCCTACAATGAGCAGTTCTTC
>TRBJ2-3|.|TRBD2|15|TRBV4-3
CASSQDGGGGDTQYF
TGCGCCAGCAGCCAAGACGGCGGGGGAGGAGATACGCAGTATTTT
>TRBJ2-7|.|.|16|TRBV23-1
CASSHWRLRGSYEQYF
TGCGCCAGCAGTCATTGGCGGCTAAGGGGGTCCTACGAGCAGTACTTC
>TRBJ1-5|.|.|15|TRBV7-2
CASSKSGLSNQPQHF
TGTGCCAGCAGCAAATCCGGTTTGAGCAATCAGCCCCAGCATTTT
>TRBJ1-5|.|.|14|TRBV2
CASSSQGNNQPQHF
TGTGCCAGCTCAAGCCAGGGGAACAATCAGCCCCAGCATTTT
>TRBJ1-6|.|TRBD1|15|TRBV6-1
CASSAGQGYNSPLHF
TGTGCCAGCAGTGCCGGACAGGGCTATAATTCACCCCTCCACTTT
>TRBJ2-5|few|TRBD2|14|TRBV5-6
CASSLFRSGETQYF
TGTGCCAGCAGCTTGTTCCGTAGCGGGGAGACCCAGTACTTC
>TRBJ2-2|.|.|12|TRBV18
CASSPPAGELFF
TGTGCCAGCTCACCACCCGCCGGTGAGCTGTTTTTT
>TRBJ1-2|.|.|14|TRBV18
CASSPGQLNYGYTF
TGTGCCAGCTCACCAGGGCAGTTGAACTATGGCTACACCTTC
>TRBJ1-3|.|.|15|TRBV18
CASSPPIYAGNTIYF
TGTGCCAGCTCACCACCCATCTACGCTGGAAACACCATATATTTT
>TRBJ2-1|.|.|13|TRBV19
CASNSLDSYKQFF
TGTGCCAGTAATAGCTTAGACAGCTATAAGCAGTTCTTC
>TRBJ2-3|.|.|17|TRBV5-1
CASSLRPAGGYTDTQYF
TGCGCCAGCAGCTTGCGTCCAGCGGGCGGTTACACAGATACGCAGTATTTT
>TRBJ1-1|.|.|12|TRBV7-9
CASSWTDSEAFF
TGTGCCAGCAGCTGGACAGATTCTGAAGCTTTCTTT
>TRBJ2-2|.|.|17|TRBV5-4
CASSLFSVGGNTGELFF
TGTGCCAGCAGCTTGTTTAGCGTCGGGGGGAACACCGGGGAGCTGTTTTTT
>TRBJ2-7|.|.|15|TRBV30
CAWSPGAGVMGEQYF
TGTGCCTGGAGTCCCGGGGCAGGGGTGATGGGCGAGCAGTACTTC
>TRBJ1-1|.|.|15|TRBV9
CASSVDARGNTEAFF
TGTGCCAGCAGCGTAGACGCTCGGGGGAACACTGAAGCTTTCTTT
>TRBJ2-1|once|.|18|TRBV4-1
CASSQEDYLVDGYNEQFF
TGCGCCAGCAGCCAAGAGGACTACCTGGTAGACGGTTACAATGAGCAGTTCTTC
>TRBJ2-2|once|TRBD2|20|TRBV18
CASSPTPGLAIGANTGELFF
TGTGCCAGCTCACCAACGCCGGGACTAGCCATCGGCGCGAACACCGGGGAGCTGTTTTTT
>TRBJ1-2|.|TRBD1|14|TRBV28
CASSLRGPDYGYTF
TGTGCCAGCAGTCTCAGGGGGCCGGACTATGGCTACACCTTC
>TRBJ1-6|.|.|14|TRBV5-1
CASSLGGDNSPLHF
TGCGCCAGCAGCTTGGGGGGCGATAATTCACCCCTCCACTTT
>TRBJ1-6|once|.|14|TRBV28
CATKPQGHNSPLHF
TGTGCCACCAAACCACAGGGACATAATTCACCCCTCCACTTT